Below, 28 T cell receptor beta chains from the same sample are listed, as sequenced in a study of CD8+ T cells in alopecia areata. Described treatment: oral pan-JAK inhibitor, 5-10 mg twice daily. The sequencing template was cDNA reverse transcribed from extracted RNA. Assay: immunoSEQ multiplex PCR; the TCRdb copy retains only in-frame clones and omits some. This repertoire shows about 140,000 clones, 70% to 90% found once; its top ten account for around 13%. This specimen consisted of CD8+ T cells sorted from blood, obtained at week 4, from a patient treated with tofacitinib. The receptor source for this set is a human donor with alopecia areata.

The chain links TRBV27 to TRBJ1-1; 9 positions match TRBD1. The CDR3 runs to 15 residues. Looked up from germline, CDR1 is MNHEY and CDR2 is SMNVEV (reference sequence). The ends lost 6 bases at V and 3 bases at J; junction bases unmatched: 8. The CDR3 DNA follows: TGTGCCAGCAGAATCACAGGGGGCGCGGACACTGAAGCTTTCTTT. This translates into CASRITGGADTEAFF.

This clone was detected once. The chain has TRBV9 and TRBJ2-5; no definite D call. V was shortened by 0 bases and J by 4 bases, with 13 bases between the two germline ends. The CDR3 loop spans 15 amino acids. Germline CDR1 SGDLS, CDR2 YYNGEE. The CDR3 sequence is CASSVAGADGETQYF. The CDR3 DNA reads as TGTGCCAGCAGCGTAGCTGGCGCGGATGGAGAGACCCAGTACTTC.

This clone came up once. V gene TRBV27 combines with J gene TRBJ2-5; D unresolved. Germline CDR1 and CDR2: MNHEY and SMNVEV (reference sequence). The CDR3 extends over 13 amino acids. V shed 4 bases and J shed 1 base, with 7 bases lying between them. The CDR3 nucleotides read TGTGCCAGCAGTTGGGCCCTCCAAGAGACCCAGTACTTC. This translates into CASSWALQETQYF.

The gene calls are TRBV11-2 and TRBJ2-1; possible D gene TRBD2, 5 bases. Trimming shortened V by 3 bases and J by 4 bases, and 7 bases separated the two germline ends. The germline V gene encodes CDR1 SGHAT and CDR2 FQNNGV. This CDR3 has 13 amino acids. The CDR3 region is CASSLRRYNEQFF. The DNA for the CDR3 is TGTGCCAGCAGCTTGCGGAGGTACAATGAGCAGTTCTTC.

This clone was observed a handful of times. The V call is TRBV5-6, the J call TRBJ2-7, with D maybe TRBD1 (6 bases). The germline V gene has CDR1 SGHDT and CDR2 YYEEEE. Trimming cost V 0 bases and J 3 bases, with 13 bases left between them. This CDR3 has 15 residues. The CDR3 here is CASSLDGQGRYEQYF. The DNA of the CDR3 is TGTGCCAGCAGCTTGGACGGGCAGGGGCGCTACGAGCAGTACTTC.

This chain joins TRBV15 and TRBJ2-3; 8 bases fit TRBD1. The junction had 6 bases not matched to a gene; V was cut back by 3 bases and J by 4 bases. This CDR3 comprises 15 residues. CDR1 LNHNV and CDR2 YYDKDF come from the germline V gene (reference sequence). The CDR3 region has the DNA TGTGCCACCAGCAGTAAGACAGGGGTATCAGATACGCAGTATTTT. This sequence encodes CATSSKTGVSDTQYF.

V and J are TRBV4-1 and TRBJ2-2; D not certain. Trimming removed 2 bases from V and 3 bases from J, with 13 bases in between. CDR3 length: 16 residues. The V gene's germline CDR1 is MGHRA and CDR2 YSYEKL. The CDR3: CASSQTATVDTGELFF. CDR3 bases: TGCGCCAGCAGCCAAACAGCAACAGTGGACACCGGGGAGCTGTTTTTT.

The chain uses TRBV29-1 and TRBJ2-5; D gene unclear. The V end lost 7 bases, the J end lost 5 bases, and 14 bases lay between the germline ends. Looked up from germline, CDR1 is SQVTM and CDR2 is ANQGSEA. The CDR3 covers 12 residues. The CDR3 bases are TGCAGCGCACCACAGTCCCTGGAGACCCAGTACTTC. Its protein product is CSAPQSLETQYF.

The chain recombines TRBV27 with TRBJ2-7; D call uncertain. Germline CDR1 is MNHEY and CDR2 is SMNVEV (reference sequence). Trimming pared 8 bases from V and 5 bases from J, leaving 4 bases between. CDR3 length: 9 residues. The CDR3, as DNA: TGTGCCAGCGGCCACGAGCAGTACTTC. Protein sequence: CASGHEQYF.

The genes are TRBV13 and TRBJ1-2, with 7 bases identical to TRBD1. Looked up from germline, CDR1 is PRHDT and CDR2 is FYEKMQ (reference sequence). This CDR3 is 16 amino acids long. V was pared by 7 bases and J by 8 bases, with 19 bases of the junction left unmatched. Here the CDR3 reads CASTTLNEGALRGYTF. CDR3 nucleotides: TGTGCCAGCACCACTCTAAACGAGGGGGCGCTGAGGGGCTACACCTTC.

V is TRBV29-1 and J is TRBJ2-1; D gene unclear. This CDR3 has 14 amino acids. Germline V gives CDR1 SQVTM, CDR2 ANQGSEA. Trimming stripped 3 bases from V and 4 bases from J, with 13 bases between. DNA of the CDR3: TGCAGCGTTGAGCGACCGAGCTCTTACAATGAGCAGTTCTTC. It encodes CSVERPSSYNEQFF.

Of note for this clone: The same CDR3 also results from other DNA sequences found in this sample. The J gene is TRBJ2-7, the V gene TRBV30; 8 positions match TRBD1. Trimming took 2 bases from V and 3 from J; bases not matched to a gene: 6. This CDR3 has 14 residues. Looked up from germline, CDR1 is GTSNPN and CDR2 is SVGIG (reference sequence). Here the CDR3 DNA reads TGTGCCTGGAGTCCCGGACAGGGTATCTACGAGCAGTACTTC. Translated: CAWSPGQGIYEQYF.

The chain couples TRBV2 to TRBJ1-6; D possibly corresponds to TRBD1 (5 bases). CDR3 size: 15 residues. Trimming removed 8 bases from V and 5 bases from J, with 16 bases in between. Germline values: CDR1 SNHLY, CDR2 FYNNEI. In DNA form, the CDR3 reads TGTGCCAGCCGATTTACCCAGGGTGATAATTCACCCCTCCACTTT. Translating it yields CASRFTQGDNSPLHF.

The V call is TRBV6-1, the J call TRBJ1-5; no firm D call. The CDR3 has 16 residues. V was trimmed by 0 bases and J by 0 bases, leaving 9 bases between them. Germline CDR1 reads MNHNS; CDR2 reads SASEGT. The CDR3 sequence: CASSEALSVSNQPQHF. DNA for the CDR3: TGTGCCAGCAGTGAAGCGCTTTCGGTTAGCAATCAGCCCCAGCATTTT.

The chain uses TRBV7-9 and TRBJ2-7, with D maybe TRBD2 (6 bases). The V and J ends lost 3 bases and 6 bases respectively, with 9 bases between them. The germline V gene encodes CDR1 SEHNR and CDR2 FQNEAQ (reference sequence). This CDR3 contains 12 residues. The CDR3 DNA follows: TGTGCCAGCAGCTTCGGGGGACCCGAGCAGTACTTC. Translated: CASSFGGPEQYF.

The chain carries TRBV25-1 and TRBJ2-7; 14 bases are shared with TRBD2. The CDR3 has 15 amino acids. With V trimmed by 4 bases and J by 2 bases, 1 base remained unmatched. Per germline, CDR1 MGHDK and CDR2 SYGVNS. The CDR3 region has the DNA TGTGCCAGCAGTGGGACTAGCGGGAGGCCCTACGAGCAGTACTTC. This sequence encodes CASSGTSGRPYEQYF.

The chain joins TRBV12-5 to TRBJ2-3; no firm D call. CDR3 length equals 15 residues. Trimming removed 4 bases at V and 6 bases at J, with 17 bases between. CDR1 and CDR2 (germline): LGHNT, FRNRAP. The chain's CDR3 is CASGSFGPTWDTQYF. For the CDR3, the DNA is TGTGCTAGTGGTTCTTTCGGCCCTACATGGGATACGCAGTATTTT.

The chain combines TRBV4-2 with TRBJ2-7; TRBD1 agrees at 8 bases. This CDR3 is 15 amino acids long. Germline CDR1 LGHNA, CDR2 YNFKEQ. The V gene end was trimmed by 3 bases and the J gene end by 3 bases; junction bases not matched to a gene: 7. In DNA form, the CDR3 reads TGTGCCAGCAGCCACAATGTCGGGACAGGCTACGAGCAGTACTTC. It codes for CASSHNVGTGYEQYF.

This sequence joins TRBV7-9 and TRBJ2-7; perhaps TRBD1 as D (7 bases). In germline, CDR1 is SEHNR, CDR2 FQNEAQ (reference sequence). This CDR3 has 14 residues. Trimming took 8 bases from V and 0 from J, leaving 14 bases between them. CDR3 residues: CASGGGASSYEQYF. The CDR3 coding sequence is TGTGCCAGCGGAGGGGGCGCGAGCTCCTACGAGCAGTACTTC.

The chain carries TRBV2 and TRBJ2-3; tentative D call: TRBD1 (7 bases). The germline V gene has CDR1 SNHLY and CDR2 FYNNEI. CDR3 length: 15 residues. V lost 6 bases to trimming and J lost 0 bases, with 13 bases between them. CDR3 DNA sequence: TGTGCCAGCAGCCTGACAGGGACTAGCACAGATACGCAGTATTTT. Its protein product is CASSLTGTSTDTQYF.

The V gene is TRBV29-1, the J gene TRBJ2-1, with a weak D call TRBD1 (5 bases). Deletions cut 7 bases from V and 4 bases from J, with 11 bases between. This CDR3 comprises 12 residues. Germline V gives CDR1 SQVTM, CDR2 ANQGSEA. CDR3 amino acids: CSADQGYNEQFF. The CDR3 nucleotides read TGCAGCGCCGATCAGGGTTACAATGAGCAGTTCTTC.

This chain uses TRBV5-6 with TRBJ2-1, with D uncertain. CDR3 length: 12 amino acids. CDR1 is SGHDT, CDR2 YYEEEE, per germline. V was shortened by 2 bases and J by 5 bases, with 5 bases between the two germline ends. The CDR3 here is CASSLSHNEQFF. The CDR3 DNA sequence: TGTGCCAGCAGCTTATCACACAATGAGCAGTTCTTC.

The chain uses TRBV27 and TRBJ2-7, with 12 bases aligning to TRBD2. J gave up 0 bases and V 3 bases, and 3 bases lay outside the gene matches. Germline V gene data show CDR1 as MNHEY and CDR2 as SMNVEV (reference sequence). The CDR3 has 16 amino acids. The CDR3 DNA sequence: TGTGCCAGCAGTTTTACTAGCGGGGGGCCCTCCTACGAGCAGTACTTC. Its protein is CASSFTSGGPSYEQYF.

The chain links TRBV10-3 to TRBJ2-7; possible D gene TRBD1, 6 bases. The CDR3 consists of 14 residues. V was cut by 4 bases and J by 1 base, with 11 bases left in between. Germline assignment: CDR1 ENHRY and CDR2 SYGVKD. CDR3 residues: CAISGEDRSYEQYF. The CDR3, as DNA: TGTGCCATCAGTGGAGAAGACAGGTCCTACGAGCAGTACTTC.

This chain links TRBV6-5 with TRBJ2-1; the match to TRBD2 covers 8 bases. CDR1 is MNHEY, CDR2 SVGAGI, per germline. Germline trimming cut 5 bases from V and 3 bases from J; bases unmatched to any gene: 6. This CDR3 is 15 amino acids long. CDR3 sequence: CASSTPGLDYNEQFF. Written as DNA, the CDR3 is TGTGCCAGCAGTACCCCGGGACTAGACTACAATGAGCAGTTCTTC.

The chain combines TRBV6-5 with TRBJ1-1; the D is unclear. CDR1 is MNHEY, CDR2 SVGAGI, per germline. V was shortened by 2 bases and J by 4 bases, with 5 bases between the two germline ends. This CDR3 is built from 12 residues. The CDR3 region has the DNA TGTGCCAGCAGTTACGGCGGCACTGAAGCTTTCTTT. This translates into CASSYGGTEAFF.

This clone was observed once. The chain carries TRBV14 and TRBJ2-1; the D is unclear. The CDR3 length is 14 residues. In germline, CDR1 is SGHDN, CDR2 FVKESK. Between the trimmed V and J ends, which lost 1 base and 9 bases, there was a span of 13 bases. The CDR3: CASSQGFPGREQFF. The CDR3 DNA sequence: TGTGCCAGCAGCCAAGGTTTTCCCGGGCGTGAGCAGTTCTTC.

V and J are TRBV19 and TRBJ2-3; 7 bases are shared with TRBD1. Germline V CDR1 and CDR2: LNHDA, SQIVND (reference sequence). The trim removed 1 base at V and 1 base at J, leaving 2 bases unmatched. The length of the CDR3 is 15 residues. DNA of the CDR3: TGTGCCAGTAGTATAGTCGGACAGGGCACAGATACGCAGTATTTT. Its protein is CASSIVGQGTDTQYF.